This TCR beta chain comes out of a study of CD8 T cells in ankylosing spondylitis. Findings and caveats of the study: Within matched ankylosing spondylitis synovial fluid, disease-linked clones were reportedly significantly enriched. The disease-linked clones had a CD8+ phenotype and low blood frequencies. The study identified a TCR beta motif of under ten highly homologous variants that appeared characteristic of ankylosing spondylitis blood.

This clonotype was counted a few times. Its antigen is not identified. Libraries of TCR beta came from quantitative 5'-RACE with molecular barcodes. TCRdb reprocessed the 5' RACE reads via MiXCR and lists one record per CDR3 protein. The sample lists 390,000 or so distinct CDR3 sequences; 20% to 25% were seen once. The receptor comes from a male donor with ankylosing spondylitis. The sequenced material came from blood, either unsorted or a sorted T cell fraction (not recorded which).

This CDR3 reads CASSVVSGSRNEQFF. The CDR3 DNA is TGTGCCAGCAGCGTAGTTAGCGGGAGTAGGAATGAGCAGTTCTTC. The chain combines TRBV9 with TRBJ2-1; TRBD2 agrees at 9 bases. CDR3 length: 15 residues. With V trimmed by 0 bases and J by 7 bases, 5 bases remained unmatched. CDR1 is SGDLS, CDR2 YYNGEE, per germline.